Listed here are 8 T cell receptor gamma chains from one sample, sequenced in a study of gamma delta lymphoproliferative disorders and STAT genes. PBMCs from patients and controls supplied the genomic DNA for sequencing. TCRdb re-called the multiplex PCR reads via CATT. The table lists roughly 3,000 gamma-chain clones, roughly 7.7% of them singletons. Source material: blood. The receptors here all came from a human donor in good health.

This clone is deemed medium-sized. The chain uses TRGV8 and TRGJP1. TCRdb supplies no J gene; here it was assigned by aligning the nucleotide sequence to germline. J gave up 11 bases and V 3 bases, and 6 bases lay outside the gene matches. The CDR3 extends over 12 amino acids. Germline CDR1 is VENAVY and CDR2 is YDSYNSRV. CDR3 protein: CATWDSGWFKIF. CDR3 DNA sequence: TGTGCCACCTGGGATTCCGGATGGTTCAAGATATTT.

This clone is medium-sized within its sample. This sequence joins TRGV3 and TRGJP1. No J gene is reported in TCRdb; it was inferred here by comparing the DNA with germline. Trimming took 0 bases from V and 10 from J; bases not matched to a gene: 5. CDR3 length: 13 residues. Germline V CDR1 and CDR2: VTNTFY, YDVSTARD (reference sequence). CDR3: CATWDRRDWFKIF. In nucleotides, the CDR3 is TGTGCCACCTGGGACAGGCGGGATTGGTTCAAGATATTT.

This clone is medium-sized by share. V usage is TRGV3 and J usage is TRGJ1 or TRGJ2. The J gene, absent from TCRdb, was called here by matching the DNA to germline. After removal of 5 bases from V and 0 bases from J, the junction contained 4 bases not matched to a gene. Germline assignment: CDR1 VTNTFY and CDR2 YDVSTARD (reference sequence). The CDR3 runs 13 residues. DNA of the CDR3: TGTGCCACCTGGGCCTGGAATTATTATAAGAAACTCTTT. The encoded protein is CATWAWNYYKKLF.

In this sample, this clone is medium-sized. Within the sample, other DNA sequences also encode this same CDR3. The chain has TRGV2 and TRGJ1 or TRGJ2. The J gene comes from matching the DNA to germline here; TCRdb lacks it. Trimming took 2 bases from V and 1 from J; bases not matched to a gene: 2. Germline-derived CDR1 and CDR2 are EGSNGY and YDSYNSKV. The CDR3 is made up of 13 amino acids. CDR3 in amino acids: CATWDENYYKKLF. CDR3 DNA sequence: TGTGCCACCTGGGACGAAAATTATTATAAGAAACTCTTT.

This clone is medium-sized within its sample. CDR3 in amino acids: CATWKDTTYYKKLF. The CDR3 bases are TGTGCCACCTGGAAGGACACCACTTATTATAAGAAACTCTTT. The gene calls are TRGV2 and TRGJ1 or TRGJ2. TCRdb offers no J gene call, so here the DNA was matched to germline to obtain one. The CDR3 is made up of 14 amino acids. CDR1 and CDR2 from the germline V gene are EGSNGY and YDSYNSKV. J was trimmed by 3 bases and V by 6 bases; bases with no gene match: 11.

In its sample, this clone is medium-sized. The chain links TRGV5 to TRGJ1 or TRGJ2. The J gene, left out of TCRdb, was set here by checking the DNA against germline. J was trimmed by 8 bases and V by 0 bases; bases with no gene match: 16. This CDR3 has 16 residues. Per the germline V gene, CDR1 is VINAFY and CDR2 is YDVSNSKD. The CDR3: CATWDRRLPLLDKKLF. CDR3 bases: TGTGCCACCTGGGACAGGCGCCTTCCATTATTAGATAAGAAACTCTTT.

This clone was observed a few times. The genes are TRGV8 and TRGJ1 or TRGJ2. Here the J gene was assigned by germline matching of the DNA, as TCRdb has none. With 5 bases clipped from V and 4 bases from J, the junction kept 11 bases outside the gene matches. In germline, CDR1 is VENAVY, CDR2 YDSYNSRV. The length of the CDR3 is 14 residues. The CDR3 protein is CATWAETPYYKKLF. CDR3 in DNA: TGTGCCACCTGGGCCGAGACCCCCTATTATAAGAAACTCTTT.

By share of the sample, this clone is medium-sized (0.01 to 0.1%). The CDR3 DNA follows: TGTGCTGCGTGGGATTATAATTCCTATAAGAAACTCTTT. It encodes CAAWDYNSYKKLF. The chain employs TRGV10 and TRGJ1 or TRGJ2. Matching the DNA to germline supplied the J gene, which TCRdb does not give. TRGV10 is an ORF, and what it does is uncertain. The CDR3 is made up of 13 amino acids. The V gene end was trimmed by 8 bases and the J gene end by 7 bases; junction bases not matched to a gene: 12.